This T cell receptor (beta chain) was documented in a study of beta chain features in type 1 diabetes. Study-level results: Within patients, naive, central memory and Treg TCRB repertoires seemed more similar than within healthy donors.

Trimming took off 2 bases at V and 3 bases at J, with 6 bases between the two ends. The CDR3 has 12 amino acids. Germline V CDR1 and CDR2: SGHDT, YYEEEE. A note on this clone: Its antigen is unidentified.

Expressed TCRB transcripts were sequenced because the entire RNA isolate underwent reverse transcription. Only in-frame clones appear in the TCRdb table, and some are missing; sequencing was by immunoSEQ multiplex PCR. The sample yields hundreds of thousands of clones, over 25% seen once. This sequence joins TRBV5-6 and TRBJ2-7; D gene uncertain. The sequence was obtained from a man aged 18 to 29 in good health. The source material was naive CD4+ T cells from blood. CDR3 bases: TGTGCCAGCAGCTTCTCACGCTACGAGCAGTACTTC. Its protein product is CASSFSRYEQYF.